The 10 T cell receptor beta chains presented below share a single source sample, sequenced in a study of blood T cell repertoires in COVID-19. Sequenced by immunoSEQ multiplex PCR; TCRdb stores in-frame clones only, minus some. The table shows fewer than 150,000 clones, with approximately 83% occurring only once. The sequenced sample was peripheral blood. The receptors stem from a woman aged 45-60 years with acute or convalescent COVID-19.

This CDR3 reads CSVATGNAGELFF. In DNA, the CDR3 is TGCAGCGTGGCGACAGGGAATGCCGGGGAGCTGTTTTTT. This chain joins TRBV29-1 and TRBJ2-2; the match to TRBD1 covers 7 bases. Germline CDR1 and CDR2: SQVTM and ANQGSEA. V dropped 6 bases and J dropped 6; count of bases not matched to a gene: 7. This CDR3 spans 13 amino acids.

The chain joins TRBV5-1 to TRBJ2-1, with 13 bases lining up with TRBD2. CDR1 SGHRS and CDR2 YFSETQ come from the germline V gene. The CDR3 is made up of 18 amino acids. V was pared by 5 bases and J by 0 bases, with 8 bases of the junction left unmatched. The CDR3 DNA reads TGCGCCAGCAGACGGGGACTAGCGGGGACGAGCTCCTACAATGAGCAGTTCTTC. Its protein product is CASRRGLAGTSSYNEQFF.

This sequence joins TRBV20-1 and TRBJ2-3; 10 bases fit TRBD2. J lost 2 bases, V lost 3 bases, and 8 bases had no gene match. In germline, CDR1 is DFQATT, CDR2 SNEGSKA (reference sequence). The CDR3 is made up of 16 amino acids. This CDR3 is CSASMPSGGYTDTQYF. The CDR3 bases are TGCAGTGCTAGTATGCCTAGCGGGGGTTACACAGATACGCAGTATTTT.

This clone has only a few counts. V and J are TRBV30 and TRBJ2-7; no clear D. CDR3 length: 11 amino acids. V lost 5 bases to trimming and J lost 1 base, with 6 bases between them. CDR1 is GTSNPN, CDR2 SVGIG, per germline (reference sequence). The chain's CDR3 is CAWGRSYEQYF. In DNA, the CDR3 is TGTGCCTGGGGCAGATCCTACGAGCAGTACTTC.

The CDR3 DNA is TGCGCCAGCAGCTTGAGGGGGGGCGCTGATAATTCACCCCTCCACTTT. It codes for CASSLRGGADNSPLHF. V gene TRBV5-1 combines with J gene TRBJ1-6, with D possibly TRBD1 on 6 matching bases. The V gene lost 1 base and the J gene lost 5 bases, with 13 bases spanning the gap. This CDR3 has 16 amino acids. The germline CDR1 and CDR2 sequences are SGHRS and YFSETQ.

The chain employs TRBV6-4 and TRBJ1-1, with 9 bases that match TRBD1. Germline CDR1 MRHNA, CDR2 SNTAGT. Trimming removed 6 bases from V and 0 bases from J; junction bases left unmatched: 2. This CDR3 spans 14 amino acids. The CDR3 is CASRGQGLNTEAFF. In DNA, the CDR3 is TGTGCCAGCAGGGGACAGGGCCTGAACACTGAAGCTTTCTTT.

The table lists this clone with a count of one. V and J are TRBV15 and TRBJ1-4; TRBD1 agrees at 8 bases. V trimming: 3 bases; J trimming: 7 bases; junction bases outside the gene matches: 4. The CDR3 runs 14 residues. Germline V gene data show CDR1 as LNHNV and CDR2 as YYDKDF (reference sequence). The CDR3 reads CATSSTGGGEKLFF. CDR3 DNA sequence: TGTGCCACCAGCAGTACAGGGGGTGGTGAAAAACTGTTTTTT. Full variable domain (outside the CDR3, taken from reference TRBV15 and TRBJ1-4): DAMVIQNPRYQVTQFGKPVTLSCSQTLNHNVMYWYQQKSSQAPKLLFHYYDKDFNNEADTPDNFQSRRPNTSFCFLDIRSPGLGDTAMYLCATSSTGGGEKLFFGSGTQLSVL.

The V call is TRBV3-1 (or the pseudogene TRBV3-2), the J call TRBJ1-2, with TRBD1 matching over 7 bases. Germline CDR1 LGHDT, CDR2 YNNKEL (reference sequence). J lost 4 bases, V lost 0 bases, and 5 bases had no gene match. CDR3 length: 15 residues. CDR3 in DNA: TGTGCCAGCAGCCAAGAAACAGGGGCCACCTATGGCTACACCTTC. Residues: CASSQETGATYGYTF.

This clone has more than one count but fewer than ten. The chain recombines TRBV10-2 with TRBJ1-6, with D maybe TRBD1 (6 bases). The ends were cut back, 5 bases at V and 0 bases at J, with 17 bases in the middle. The germline V gene has CDR1 WSHSY and CDR2 SAAADI. This CDR3 has 18 residues. In DNA, the CDR3 is TGCGCCAGCAGTTTTACTACAGGGTTAAGCTCCTATAATTCACCCCTCCACTTT. Protein sequence: CASSFTTGLSSYNSPLHF.

This chain connects TRBV4-1 to TRBJ2-7, with 7 bases fitting TRBD1. The germline CDR1 and CDR2 sequences are MGHRA and YSYEKL. V gave up 3 bases and J gave up 0 bases; unmatched junction bases: 11. This CDR3 region has 17 residues. Here the CDR3 DNA reads TGCGCCAGCAGCCACGACACAGGGGTCCCCCGCTCCTACGAGCAGTACTTC. Amino acid sequence: CASSHDTGVPRSYEQYF.